What follows describes a single T cell receptor beta chain. Its antigen remains unknown. This sample is drawn from a study of CXCR3-negative and CXCR3-positive naive CD8 T cells. CDR3 length: 14 residues. CDR1 and CDR2 from the germline V gene are LGHDT and YNNKEL (reference sequence). Study-wide results and caveats: Higher TRB CDR3 hydrophobicity marked CXCR3-positive naive cells relative to CXCR3-negative naive cells. Similar TRBV-TRBJ gene usage was seen in naive CXCR3-negative and CXCR3-positive cells, but not in memory cells.

The libraries of TRB cDNA were prepared using 5' RACE with UMI labels. TCRdb reprocessed the 5' RACE reads; each CDR3 protein has one entry and no DNA is given. This table holds 85,000 to 130,000 distinct CDR3 sequences. The V gene is TRBV3-1, the J gene TRBJ1-1; TCRdb's D call of TRBD1 is untestable without DNA. The specimen was naive CXCR3+ CD8+ T cells from blood. Documented subset: CD45RO-CCR7+CD27+CD95- naive CD8+ T cells expressing CXCR3 (TNR3+). The clonotype originates from a human donor in good health. Some clones in this sample may be carry-over from other donors' samples. The CDR3 spells CASKNTQGNTEAFF.